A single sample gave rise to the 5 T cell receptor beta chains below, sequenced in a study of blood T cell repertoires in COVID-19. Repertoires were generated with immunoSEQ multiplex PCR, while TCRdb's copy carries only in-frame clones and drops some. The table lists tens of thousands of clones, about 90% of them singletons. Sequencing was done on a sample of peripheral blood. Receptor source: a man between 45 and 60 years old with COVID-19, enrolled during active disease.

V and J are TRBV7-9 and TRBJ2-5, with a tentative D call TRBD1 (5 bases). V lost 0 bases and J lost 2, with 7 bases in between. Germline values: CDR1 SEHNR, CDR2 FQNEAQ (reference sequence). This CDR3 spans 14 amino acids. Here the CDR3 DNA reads TGTGCCAGCAGCTTAGCCAGGGAACAAGAGACCCAGTACTTC. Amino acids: CASSLAREQETQYF.

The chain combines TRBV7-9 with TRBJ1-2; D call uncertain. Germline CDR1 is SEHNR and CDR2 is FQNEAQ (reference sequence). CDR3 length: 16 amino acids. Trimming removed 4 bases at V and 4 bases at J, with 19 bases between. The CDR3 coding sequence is TGTGCCAGCAGCTCACGGAAGTGGACTGAAATCTATGGCTACACCTTC. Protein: CASSSRKWTEIYGYTF.

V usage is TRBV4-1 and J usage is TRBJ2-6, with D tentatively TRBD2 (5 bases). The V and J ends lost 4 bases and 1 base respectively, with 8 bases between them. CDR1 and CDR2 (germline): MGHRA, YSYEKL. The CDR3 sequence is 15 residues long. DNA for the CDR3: TGCGCCAGCAGCCCCCCGGGGTCTGGGGCCAACGTCCTGACTTTC. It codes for CASSPPGSGANVLTF.

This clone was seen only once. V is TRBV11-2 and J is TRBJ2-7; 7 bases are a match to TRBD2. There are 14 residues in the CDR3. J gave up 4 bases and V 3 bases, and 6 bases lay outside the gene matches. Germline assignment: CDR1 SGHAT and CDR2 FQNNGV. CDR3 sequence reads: CASSLGGGRYEQYF. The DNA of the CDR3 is TGTGCCAGCAGCTTGGGGGGAGGGCGGTACGAGCAGTACTTC. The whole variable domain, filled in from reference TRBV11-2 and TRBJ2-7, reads EAGVAQSPRYKIIEKRQSVAFWCNPISGHATLYWYQQILGQGPKLLIQFQNNGVVDDSQLPKDRFSAERLKGVDSTLKIQPAKLEDSAVYLCASSLGGGRYEQYFGPGTRLTVT.

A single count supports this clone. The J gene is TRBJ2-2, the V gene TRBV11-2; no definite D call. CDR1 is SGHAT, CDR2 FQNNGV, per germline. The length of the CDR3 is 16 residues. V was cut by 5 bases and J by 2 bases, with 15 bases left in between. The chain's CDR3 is CASSPPLRINTGELFF. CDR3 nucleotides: TGTGCCAGCAGCCCCCCCTTGCGGATCAACACCGGGGAGCTGTTTTTT.